The source of this TCR beta chain is a study of CD8 T cells in Susac syndrome. Study in general: Patients with Susac syndrome were therapy-naive, on corticosteroids, or on intravenous immunoglobulin alone at the time that blood was drawn.

cDNA came from about 0.51 to 1 ug RNA primed by random hexamers. TCRdb reanalysed the immunoSEQ multiplex PCR reads using MiXCR and keeps one entry per CDR3 protein. The sample holds about 180,000 distinct CDR3 sequences, 95% to 97% seen once. The germline V gene encodes CDR1 SQVTM and CDR2 ANQGSEA. This CDR3 is built from 14 residues. V was cut by 1 base and J by 1 base, with 9 bases left in between. Blood CD8+ and CD4+ T cells underwent high-throughput TCR beta sequencing. Negative isolation yielded the CD8+ and CD4+ T cells, while FACS enriched the TEMRA cells. This rearrangement joins TRBV29-1 to TRBJ2-3, with D unclear. The specimen was CD4+ T cells from PBMCs. The TCR was taken from a human donor with Susac syndrome. The CDR3 DNA is TGCAGCGTTGAAGGGGCATTCGGCACAGATACGCAGTATTTT. Translating it yields CSVEGAFGTDTQYF.